This note documents a single T cell receptor (beta chain) sequence. Original processing methods: Amplification with reference gene primers provided the estimates of nucleated cell counts. Some clones are missing from TCRdb's copy, which holds only in-frame ones; the method was immunoSEQ multiplex PCR. V and J calls and clone size are those listed in that table; D and trimming were worked out from the DNA. Of about 160,000 clones listed, around 93% are singletons. Seattle participants joined during active infection and were tracked over time. The data are from a study of blood T cell repertoires in COVID-19. About the study: Samples came from the United States, Italy and Spain, spanning acute and convalescent COVID-19.

This clonotype was obtained from a man aged 25 to 45 with COVID-19, enrolled during active disease. The sample was peripheral blood.

Here the CDR3 DNA reads TGTGCCAGTAGGACAACCGGTGCGCAGTTCTTC. It yields the protein CASRTTGAQFF. The chain uses TRBV19 and TRBJ2-1; D is uncertain. Trimming stripped 6 bases from V and 12 bases from J, with 12 bases between. Looked up from germline, CDR1 is LNHDA and CDR2 is SQIVND (reference sequence). The CDR3 runs 11 residues. The whole variable domain, filled in from reference TRBV19 and TRBJ2-1, reads DGGITQSPKYLFRKEGQNVTLSCEQNLNHDAMYWYRQDPGQGLRLIYYSQIVNDFQKGDIAEGYSVSREKKESFPLTVTSAQKNPTAFYLCASRTTGAQFFGPGTRLTVL.